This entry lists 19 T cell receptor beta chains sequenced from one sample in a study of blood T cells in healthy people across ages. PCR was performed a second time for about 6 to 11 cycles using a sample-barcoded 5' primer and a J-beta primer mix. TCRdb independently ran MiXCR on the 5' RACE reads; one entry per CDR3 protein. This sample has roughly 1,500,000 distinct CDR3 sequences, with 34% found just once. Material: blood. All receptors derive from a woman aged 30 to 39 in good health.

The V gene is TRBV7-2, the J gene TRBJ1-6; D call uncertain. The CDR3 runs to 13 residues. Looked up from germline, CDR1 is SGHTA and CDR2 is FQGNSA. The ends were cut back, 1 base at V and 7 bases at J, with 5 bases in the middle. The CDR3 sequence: CASSLVRNSPLHF. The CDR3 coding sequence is TGTGCCAGCAGCTTAGTAAGGAATTCACCCCTCCACTTT. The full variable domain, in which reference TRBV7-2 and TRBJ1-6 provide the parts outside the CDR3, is GAGVSQSPSNKVTEKGKDVELRCDPISGHTALYWYRQSLGQGLEFLIYFQGNSAPDKSGLPSDRFSAERTGGSVSTLTIQRTQQEDSAVYLCASSLVRNSPLHFGNGTRLTVT.

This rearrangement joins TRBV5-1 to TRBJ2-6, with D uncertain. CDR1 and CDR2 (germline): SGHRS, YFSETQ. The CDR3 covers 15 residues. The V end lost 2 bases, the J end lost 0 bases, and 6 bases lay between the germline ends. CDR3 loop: CASSLRASGANVLTF. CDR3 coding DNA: TGCGCCAGCAGCTTACGTGCCTCTGGGGCCAACGTCCTGACTTTC.

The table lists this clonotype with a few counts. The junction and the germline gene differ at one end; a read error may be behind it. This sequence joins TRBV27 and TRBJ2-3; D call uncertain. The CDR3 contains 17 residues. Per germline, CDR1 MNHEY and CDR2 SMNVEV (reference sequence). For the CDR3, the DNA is TGTGCCTGCAGTTTTAAGGGCAACCCACAAGTCCCAGATACGCAGTATTTT. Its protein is CACSFKGNPQVPDTQYF.

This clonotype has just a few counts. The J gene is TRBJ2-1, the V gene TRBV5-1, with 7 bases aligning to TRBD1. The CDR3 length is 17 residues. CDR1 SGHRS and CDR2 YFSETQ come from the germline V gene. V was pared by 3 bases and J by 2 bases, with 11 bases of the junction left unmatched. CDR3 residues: CASSSTGEGSPYNEQFF. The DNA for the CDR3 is TGCGCCAGCAGCTCTACAGGGGAAGGTAGTCCCTACAATGAGCAGTTCTTC.

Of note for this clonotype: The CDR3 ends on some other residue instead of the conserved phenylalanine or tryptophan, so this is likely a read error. The CDR3 loop reads CAGSERQGLGETQYV. CDR3 nucleotide sequence: TGTGCCGGCAGTGAGAGGCAGGGTTTAGGGGAGACCCAGTACGTC. The J gene is TRBJ2-5, the V gene TRBV9; tentative D call: TRBD1 (5 bases). This CDR3 has 15 amino acids. Germline V gives CDR1 SGDLS, CDR2 YYNGEE.

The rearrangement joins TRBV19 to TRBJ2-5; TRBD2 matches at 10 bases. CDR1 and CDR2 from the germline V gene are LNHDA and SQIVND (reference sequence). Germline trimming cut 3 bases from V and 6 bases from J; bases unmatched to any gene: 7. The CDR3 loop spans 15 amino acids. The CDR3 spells CASSIERGGRKTQYF. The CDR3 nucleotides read TGTGCCAGTAGTATCGAGCGGGGGGGCCGAAAGACCCAGTACTTC.

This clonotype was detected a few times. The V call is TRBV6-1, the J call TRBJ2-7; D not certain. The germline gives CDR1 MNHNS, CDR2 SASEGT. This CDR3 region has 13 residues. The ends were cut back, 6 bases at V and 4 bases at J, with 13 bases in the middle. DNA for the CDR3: TGTGCCAGCAGGGCGGTAGTTAAATACGAGCAGTACTTC. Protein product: CASRAVVKYEQYF.

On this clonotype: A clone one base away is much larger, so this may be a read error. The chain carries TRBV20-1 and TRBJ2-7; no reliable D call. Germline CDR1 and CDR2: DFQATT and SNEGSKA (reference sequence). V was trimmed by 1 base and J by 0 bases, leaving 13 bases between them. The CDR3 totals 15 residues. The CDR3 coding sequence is TGCAGTGCTAGAGGGGCGTCAGCGTTCTCCTACGAGCAGTACTTC. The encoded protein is CSARGASAFSYEQYF.

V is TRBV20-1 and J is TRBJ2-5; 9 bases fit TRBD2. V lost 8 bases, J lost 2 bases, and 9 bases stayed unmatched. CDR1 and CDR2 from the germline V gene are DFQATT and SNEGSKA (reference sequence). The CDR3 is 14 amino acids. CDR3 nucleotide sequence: TGCAGTTTGGACGATAGCGGGGGACAAGAGACCCAGTACTTC. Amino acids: CSLDDSGGQETQYF.

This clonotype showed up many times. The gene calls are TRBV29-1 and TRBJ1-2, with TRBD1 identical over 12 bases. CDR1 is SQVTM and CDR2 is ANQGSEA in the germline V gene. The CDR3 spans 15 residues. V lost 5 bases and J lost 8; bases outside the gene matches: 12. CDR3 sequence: CSVKGDRGRSGGYTF. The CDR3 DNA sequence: TGCAGCGTTAAAGGGGACAGGGGGCGATCGGGAGGCTACACCTTC.

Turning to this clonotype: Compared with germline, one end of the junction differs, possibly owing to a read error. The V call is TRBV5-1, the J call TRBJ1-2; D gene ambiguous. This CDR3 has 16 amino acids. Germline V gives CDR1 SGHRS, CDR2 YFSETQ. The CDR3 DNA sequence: TGCGCCTGCAGCTTGGAGGCCATCACGCCCAACTATGGCTACACCTTC. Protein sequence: CACSLEAITPNYGYTF. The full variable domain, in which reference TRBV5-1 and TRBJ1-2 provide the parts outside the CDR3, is KAGVTQTPRYLIKTRGQQVTLSCSPISGHRSVSWYQQTPGQGLQFLFEYFSETQRNKGNFPGRFSGRQFSNSRSEMNVSTLELGDSALYLCACSLEAITPNYGYTFGSGTRLTVV.

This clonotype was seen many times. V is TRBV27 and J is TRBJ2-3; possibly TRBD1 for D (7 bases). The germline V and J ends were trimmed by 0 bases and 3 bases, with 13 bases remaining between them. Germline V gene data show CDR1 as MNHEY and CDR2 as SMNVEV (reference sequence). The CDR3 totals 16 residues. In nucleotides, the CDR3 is TGTGCCAGCAGTTTATCGGCGACAGGGAGGACAGATACGCAGTATTTT. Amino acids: CASSLSATGRTDTQYF.

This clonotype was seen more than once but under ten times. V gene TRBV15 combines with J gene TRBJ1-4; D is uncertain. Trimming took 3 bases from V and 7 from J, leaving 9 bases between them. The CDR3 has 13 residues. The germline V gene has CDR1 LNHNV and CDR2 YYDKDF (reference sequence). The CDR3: CATSRDRGEKLFF. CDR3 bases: TGTGCCACCAGCAGGGATCGGGGTGAAAAACTGTTTTTT.

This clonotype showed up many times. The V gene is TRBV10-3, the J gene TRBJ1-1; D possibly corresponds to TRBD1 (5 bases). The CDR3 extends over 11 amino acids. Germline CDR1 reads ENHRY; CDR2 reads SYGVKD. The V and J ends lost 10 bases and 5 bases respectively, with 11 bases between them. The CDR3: CATGGGTEAFF. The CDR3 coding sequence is TGTGCCACGGGGGGTGGTACTGAAGCTTTCTTT.

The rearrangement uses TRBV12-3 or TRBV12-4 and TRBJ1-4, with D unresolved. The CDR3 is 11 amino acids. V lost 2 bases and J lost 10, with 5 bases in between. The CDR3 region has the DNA TGTGCCAGCAGTTTATGCGGAAAACTGTTTTTT. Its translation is CASSLCGKLFF.

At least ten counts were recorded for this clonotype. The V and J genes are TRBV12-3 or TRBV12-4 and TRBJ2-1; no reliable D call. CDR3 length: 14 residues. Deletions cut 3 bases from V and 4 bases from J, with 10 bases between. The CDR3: CASSFSNRYNEQFF. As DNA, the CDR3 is TGTGCCAGCAGTTTTAGTAACAGATACAATGAGCAGTTCTTC.

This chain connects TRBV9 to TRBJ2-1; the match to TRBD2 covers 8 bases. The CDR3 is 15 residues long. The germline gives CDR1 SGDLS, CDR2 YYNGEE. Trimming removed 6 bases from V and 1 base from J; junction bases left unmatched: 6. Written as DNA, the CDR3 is TGTGCCAGCACCCGGGGGGGAAATTCCTACAATGAGCAGTTCTTC. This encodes CASTRGGNSYNEQFF. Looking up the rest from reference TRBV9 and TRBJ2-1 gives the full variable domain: DSGVTQTPKHLITATGQRVTLRCSPRSGDLSVYWYQQSLDQGLQFLIQYYNGEERAKGNILERFSAQQFPDLHSELNLSSLELGDSALYFCASTRGGNSYNEQFFGPGTRLTVL.

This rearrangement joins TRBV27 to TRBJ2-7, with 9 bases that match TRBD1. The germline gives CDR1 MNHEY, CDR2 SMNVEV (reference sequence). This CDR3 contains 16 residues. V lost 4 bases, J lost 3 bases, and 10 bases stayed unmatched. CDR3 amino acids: CASSSPRTGDFYEQYF. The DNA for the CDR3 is TGTGCCAGCAGTTCCCCCAGGACAGGGGACTTCTACGAGCAGTACTTC.

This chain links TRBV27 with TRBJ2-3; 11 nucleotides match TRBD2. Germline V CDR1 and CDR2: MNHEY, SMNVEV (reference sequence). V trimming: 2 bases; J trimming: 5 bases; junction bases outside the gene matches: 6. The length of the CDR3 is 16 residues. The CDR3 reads CASSLGTSGSRDTQYF. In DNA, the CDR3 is TGTGCCAGCAGTTTAGGAACTAGCGGGAGTAGAGATACGCAGTATTTT.